Following are 22 T cell receptor beta chains from one sample sequenced in a study of T cell responses to AZD1222 COVID-19 vaccine. The assay was immunoSEQ multiplex PCR, and TCRdb's table has in-frame clones only and misses some. The sample includes roughly 100,000 clones, nearly 90% of them seen just once. The material was peripheral blood, obtained on day 0 of AZD1222 vaccination. All receptors derive from an adult in good health.

This clone occurred once. The rearrangement uses TRBV2 and TRBJ2-5; 9 nucleotides align to TRBD2. Per germline, CDR1 SNHLY and CDR2 FYNNEI. J gave up 3 bases and V 2 bases, and 1 base lay outside the gene matches. The CDR3 covers 14 residues. The CDR3 sequence: CASSELAGKETQYF. The CDR3 nucleotides read TGTGCCAGCAGTGAACTAGCGGGGAAAGAGACCCAGTACTTC. Looking up the rest from reference TRBV2 and TRBJ2-5 gives the full variable domain: EPEVTQTPSHQVTQMGQEVILRCVPISNHLYFYWYRQILGQKVEFLVSFYNNEISEKSEIFDDQFSVERPDGSNFTLKIRSTKLEDSAMYFCASSELAGKETQYFGPGTRLLVL.

This chain links TRBV15 with TRBJ2-7; 8 positions match TRBD2. With V trimmed by 0 bases and J by 7 bases, 5 bases remained unmatched. CDR3 length: 14 amino acids. Looked up from germline, CDR1 is LNHNV and CDR2 is YYDKDF (reference sequence). CDR3: CATSRDRTSREQYF. The CDR3 coding sequence is TGTGCCACCAGCAGAGATCGGACTAGCAGGGAGCAGTACTTC.

V is TRBV19 and J is TRBJ1-2; possibly TRBD1 for D (6 bases). Germline V gives CDR1 LNHDA, CDR2 SQIVND (reference sequence). Trimming took off 6 bases at V and 4 bases at J, with 9 bases between the two ends. This CDR3 is built from 12 residues. The CDR3, as DNA: TGTGCCAGTAGGGAACAGGGCTATGGCTACACCTTC. Amino acids: CASREQGYGYTF.

The chain recombines TRBV9 with TRBJ2-2; no reliable D call. The CDR3 length is 16 residues. The germline V gene encodes CDR1 SGDLS and CDR2 YYNGEE. V was shortened by 1 base and J by 2 bases, with 12 bases between the two germline ends. CDR3 amino acids: CASSVLLATNTGELFF. CDR3 coding DNA: TGTGCCAGCAGCGTACTTTTAGCCACTAACACCGGGGAGCTGTTTTTT.

This chain uses TRBV10-3 with TRBJ1-1; D ambiguous. Looked up from germline, CDR1 is ENHRY and CDR2 is SYGVKD. V lost 6 bases and J lost 1, with 24 bases in between. The CDR3 is 18 residues long. The DNA of the CDR3 is TGTGCCATCAGGAGCACCGCCGGCCGAGACCTTGGGAACACTGAAGCTTTCTTT. Its protein product is CAIRSTAGRDLGNTEAFF.

This clone was detected once. The CDR3 spells CASSQYTGYNEKLFF. DNA for the CDR3: TGCGCCAGCAGCCAATATACCGGGTATAATGAAAAACTGTTTTTT. This chain joins TRBV4-1 and TRBJ1-4; no definite D call. Germline V lookup: CDR1 MGHRA, CDR2 YSYEKL. The V end lost 2 bases, the J end lost 4 bases, and 11 bases lay between the germline ends. The CDR3 has 15 amino acids.

V is TRBV11-2 and J is TRBJ1-1; weak D call: TRBD1 (5 bases). The germline CDR1 and CDR2 sequences are SGHAT and FQNNGV. The V gene lost 5 bases and the J gene lost 1 base, with 11 bases spanning the gap. The CDR3 sequence is 14 residues long. The DNA of the CDR3 is TGTGCCAGCAGCCCCCTCGGGGCGAACACTGAAGCTTTCTTT. It translates to CASSPLGANTEAFF.

J is TRBJ1-1 and V is TRBV4-1; unclear D gene. Trimming took 4 bases from V and 5 from J, leaving 17 bases between them. Per the germline V gene, CDR1 is MGHRA and CDR2 is YSYEKL. This CDR3 has 15 amino acids. CDR3 region: CASSPRPPATTEAFF. For the CDR3, the DNA is TGCGCCAGCAGCCCAAGGCCCCCCGCGACGACTGAAGCTTTCTTT.

CDR3 DNA sequence: TGCGCCAGCAGTCCCCGGGGCGGACGGGCTGAGCAGTACTTC. This gives the protein CASSPRGGRAEQYF. This chain joins TRBV10-1 and TRBJ2-7; either TRBD1 or TRBD2 may fit D (5 bases each). The CDR3 runs 14 residues. Germline V CDR1 and CDR2: WNHNN, SYGVQD (reference sequence). Trimming cost V 5 bases and J 7 bases, with 18 bases left between them.

The chain joins TRBV30 to TRBJ1-1, with a possible D match to TRBD1 (5 bases). CDR1 is GTSNPN, CDR2 SVGIG, per germline (reference sequence). CDR3 length: 13 residues. Trimming took off 0 bases at V and 5 bases at J, with 10 bases between the two ends. CDR3 protein: CAWSVEWGTEAFF. The CDR3 DNA reads TGTGCCTGGAGTGTTGAGTGGGGGACTGAAGCTTTCTTT. Supplemented by reference TRBV30 and TRBJ1-1, the full variable domain reads SQTIHQWPATLVQPVGSPLSLECTVEGTSNPNLYWYRQAAGRGLQLLFYSVGIGQISSEVPQNLSASRPQDRQFILSSKKLLLSDSGFYLCAWSVEWGTEAFFGQGTRLTVV.

This chain's CDR3 is CASSQDVGNTEAFF. In DNA form, the CDR3 reads TGTGCCAGCAGCCAAGATGTAGGGAACACTGAAGCTTTCTTT. V and J are TRBV3-1 (or the pseudogene TRBV3-2) and TRBJ1-1; D uncertain. V lost 0 bases to trimming and J lost 1 base, with 6 bases between them. CDR3 length: 14 amino acids. Germline CDR1 reads LGHDT; CDR2 reads YNNKEL (reference sequence).

V is TRBV11-3 and J is TRBJ2-1; TRBD2 is a possible D gene (6 bases). The CDR3 is 18 residues long. From germline, CDR1 is SGHNT and CDR2 YENEEA. V was trimmed by 4 bases and J by 0 bases, leaving 19 bases between them. The CDR3 DNA is TGTGCCAGCAGCTCTAGAGGGGAGGCCTTGAGCTCCTACAATGAGCAGTTCTTC. Residues: CASSSRGEALSSYNEQFF. Full variable domain (rest looked up from reference TRBV11-3 and TRBJ2-1): EAGVVQSPRYKIIEKKQPVAFWCNPISGHNTLYWYLQNLGQGPELLIRYENEEAVDDSQLPKDRFSAERLKGVDSTLKIQPAELGDSAVYLCASSSRGEALSSYNEQFFGPGTRLTVL.

This sequence joins TRBV9 and TRBJ2-7; D remains ambiguous. The germline V gene encodes CDR1 SGDLS and CDR2 YYNGEE. The CDR3 extends over 13 amino acids. The ends were cut back, 4 bases at V and 0 bases at J, with 8 bases in the middle. The CDR3 loop reads CASSPGASYEQYF. DNA of the CDR3: TGTGCCAGCAGCCCTGGTGCCTCCTACGAGCAGTACTTC.

The V and J genes are TRBV12-3 or TRBV12-4 and TRBJ2-2; TRBD2 agrees at 7 bases. This CDR3 has 13 amino acids. V gave up 6 bases and J gave up 6 bases; unmatched junction bases: 4. The CDR3 protein is CASSQTSPGELFF. In nucleotides, the CDR3 is TGTGCCAGCAGCCAGACTAGCCCCGGGGAGCTGTTTTTT.

J is TRBJ2-3 and V is TRBV2; 11 bases agree with TRBD2. V was pared by 5 bases and J by 2 bases, with 3 bases of the junction left unmatched. The CDR3 sequence is 15 residues long. Germline V gene sequence: CDR1 SNHLY, CDR2 FYNNEI. The CDR3 nucleotides are TGTGCCAGCAGTCGACTAGCGGGGAACACAGATACGCAGTATTTT. Residues: CASSRLAGNTDTQYF. The whole variable domain, filled in from reference TRBV2 and TRBJ2-3, reads EPEVTQTPSHQVTQMGQEVILRCVPISNHLYFYWYRQILGQKVEFLVSFYNNEISEKSEIFDDQFSVERPDGSNFTLKIRSTKLEDSAMYFCASSRLAGNTDTQYFGPGTRLTVL.

This clone was detected once. This chain joins TRBV28 and TRBJ1-4; unclear D gene. The CDR3 loop spans 15 amino acids. Looked up from germline, CDR1 is MDHEN and CDR2 is SYDVKM. The germline V and J ends were trimmed by 3 bases and 4 bases, with 12 bases remaining between them. CDR3 region: CASSFPPGNNEKLFF. CDR3 bases: TGTGCCAGCAGTTTTCCCCCAGGCAATAATGAAAAACTGTTTTTT.

The chain links TRBV9 to TRBJ1-2; 7 nucleotides agree with TRBD1. This CDR3 contains 15 residues. J gave up 4 bases and V 3 bases, and 9 bases lay outside the gene matches. Germline-derived CDR1 and CDR2 are SGDLS and YYNGEE. The CDR3 sequence is CASSGQGMNFYGYTF. CDR3 DNA sequence: TGTGCCAGCAGCGGACAGGGAATGAACTTCTATGGCTACACCTTC.

V and J are TRBV5-6 and TRBJ1-1, with D perhaps TRBD1 (5 bases). Trimming shortened V by 4 bases and J by 6 bases, and 16 bases separated the two germline ends. Germline V gene lookup returns CDR1 SGHDT and CDR2 YYEEEE. The length of the CDR3 is 14 residues. The CDR3: CASSPGPGAAEAFF. Written as DNA, the CDR3 is TGTGCCAGCAGCCCTGGACCCGGGGCAGCTGAAGCTTTCTTT.

The chain couples TRBV5-1 to TRBJ1-3; TRBD1 matches 8 bases. Losses at the gene ends were 0 bases for V and 2 bases for J; bases not matched to a gene: 7. Germline V gene lookup returns CDR1 SGHRS and CDR2 YFSETQ. CDR3 length equals 17 residues. CDR3 nucleotides: TGCGCCAGCAGCTTGGATACAGGGGGGAGCACTGGAAACACCATATATTTT. This translates into CASSLDTGGSTGNTIYF. The whole variable domain, filled in from reference TRBV5-1 and TRBJ1-3, reads KAGVTQTPRYLIKTRGQQVTLSCSPISGHRSVSWYQQTPGQGLQFLFEYFSETQRNKGNFPGRFSGRQFSNSRSEMNVSTLELGDSALYLCASSLDTGGSTGNTIYFGEGSWLTVV.

This rearrangement joins TRBV18 to TRBJ2-6; D is uncertain. The V end was cut by 2 bases, the J end by 2 bases, with 7 bases between. Germline lookup yields CDR1 KGHSH and CDR2 LQKENI. The CDR3 loop spans 15 amino acids. The CDR3 reads CASSPSIAGANVLTF. As DNA, the CDR3 is TGTGCCAGCTCACCAAGTATCGCTGGGGCCAACGTCCTGACTTTC.

V and J are TRBV3-1 (or the pseudogene TRBV3-2) and TRBJ2-7; 9 bases map to TRBD2. The germline V gene has CDR1 LGHDT and CDR2 YNNKEL (reference sequence). The CDR3 is 15 residues long. With 4 bases clipped from V and 4 bases from J, the junction kept 8 bases outside the gene matches. CDR3 DNA sequence: TGTGCCAGCAGCCCTTCTAGCGGGGCCTTTTACGAGCAGTACTTC. It specifies CASSPSSGAFYEQYF.

The chain is built from TRBV28 and TRBJ2-1; perhaps TRBD2 as D (5 bases). With 9 bases removed from V and 9 bases from J, the gap between germline ends came to 18 bases. The germline gives CDR1 MDHEN, CDR2 SYDVKM. CDR3 length: 13 residues. CDR3 residues: CASHYGGRSEQFF. The CDR3 region has the DNA TGTGCCAGTCACTATGGAGGTAGGAGTGAGCAGTTCTTC.